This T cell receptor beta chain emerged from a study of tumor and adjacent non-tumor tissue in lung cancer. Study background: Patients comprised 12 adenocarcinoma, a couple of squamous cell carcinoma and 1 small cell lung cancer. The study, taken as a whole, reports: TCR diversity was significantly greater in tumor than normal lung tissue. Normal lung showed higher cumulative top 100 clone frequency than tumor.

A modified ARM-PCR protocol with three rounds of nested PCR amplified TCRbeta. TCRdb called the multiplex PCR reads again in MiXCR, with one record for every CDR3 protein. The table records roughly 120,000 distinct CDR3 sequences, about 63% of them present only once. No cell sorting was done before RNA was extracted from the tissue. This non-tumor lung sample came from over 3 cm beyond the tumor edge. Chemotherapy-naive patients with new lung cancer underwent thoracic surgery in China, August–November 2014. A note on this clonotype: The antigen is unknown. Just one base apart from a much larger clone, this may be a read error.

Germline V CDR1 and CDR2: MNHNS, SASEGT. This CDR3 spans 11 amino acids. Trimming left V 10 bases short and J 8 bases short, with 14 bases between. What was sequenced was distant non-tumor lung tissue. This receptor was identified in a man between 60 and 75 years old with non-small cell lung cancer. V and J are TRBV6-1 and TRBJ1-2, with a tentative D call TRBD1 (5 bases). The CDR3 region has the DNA TGTGCCACCTGGGGGGGTCCGGGCTACACCTTC. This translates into CATWGGPGYTF.